Each of the 19 T cell receptor beta chains below was sequenced from the same sample in a study of early T cells in non-severe SARS-CoV-2 infection. TCRdb re-called the 5' RACE reads with MiXCR, one entry per CDR3 protein. The sample contains about 77,000 distinct CDR3 sequences, over 9% of which appear only once. Sequencing input: whole blood. The receptors were sampled from an adult who was a healthcare worker with PCR-confirmed SARS-CoV-2 infection or an uninfected control (not recorded which).

This clonotype was seen ten or more times. This sequence joins TRBV5-1 and TRBJ1-1; possible D gene TRBD1, 5 bases. Per the germline V gene, CDR1 is SGHRS and CDR2 is YFSETQ. This CDR3 is built from 14 residues. V shed 2 bases and J shed 3 bases, with 11 bases lying between them. The CDR3 sequence: CASSFQGPDTEAFF. CDR3 coding DNA: TGCGCCAGCAGCTTCCAGGGCCCTGACACTGAAGCTTTCTTT.

The chain is built from TRBV28 and TRBJ1-2; no clear D. The length of the CDR3 is 14 residues. The V gene's germline CDR1 is MDHEN and CDR2 SYDVKM. Trimming took off 2 bases at V and 0 bases at J, with 7 bases between the two ends. DNA of the CDR3: TGTGCCAGCAGTTTACAGCCTGCTAACTATGGCTACACCTTC. It is translated as CASSLQPANYGYTF.

This clonotype was seen a handful of times. V is TRBV28 and J is TRBJ2-5, with 9 bases fitting TRBD1. J lost 2 bases, V lost 4 bases, and 8 bases had no gene match. This CDR3 region has 16 residues. In germline, CDR1 is MDHEN, CDR2 SYDVKM. CDR3 loop: CASSYQGTGQQETQYF. CDR3 sequence (DNA): TGTGCCAGCAGTTATCAAGGGACAGGGCAACAAGAGACCCAGTACTTC.

The chain recombines TRBV11-2 with TRBJ2-7; 7 bases agree with TRBD1. Unmatched junction bases numbered 19, after V lost 5 bases and J lost 6 bases. Germline CDR1 SGHAT, CDR2 FQNNGV. CDR3 length: 17 residues. The CDR3 nucleotides are TGTGCCAGCAGCCCTCTAAGGGGGCTAGCAGGTTCCCCCGAGCAGTACTTC. Amino acids: CASSPLRGLAGSPEQYF.

There are many counts of this clonotype. The CDR3 here is CASSRAGAPRFAGNEQYF. The CDR3 bases are TGTGCCAGCAGCCGGGCGGGGGCCCCCCGATTCGCGGGGAACGAGCAGTACTTC. V usage is TRBV6-6 and J usage is TRBJ2-7, with D possibly TRBD2 on 7 matching bases. Germline V gene sequence: CDR1 MNHNY, CDR2 SVGAGI (reference sequence). This CDR3 comprises 18 residues. The V gene lost 6 bases and the J gene lost 5 bases, with 29 bases spanning the gap.

This clonotype was detected many times. The chain carries TRBV28 and TRBJ2-5, with D possibly being TRBD1 (5 bases). The V gene's germline CDR1 is MDHEN and CDR2 SYDVKM. The CDR3 spans 15 residues. Trimming stripped 2 bases from V and 0 bases from J, with 10 bases between. Here the CDR3 DNA reads TGTGCCAGCAGTTTAGCGGACACCTACCAAGAGACCCAGTACTTC. Its translation is CASSLADTYQETQYF.

This clonotype was seen once. The V call is TRBV7-2, the J call TRBJ2-3; D remains unclear. The germline V and J ends were trimmed by 5 bases and 1 base, with 7 bases remaining between them. The CDR3 runs 13 residues. Germline CDR1 and CDR2: SGHTA and FQGNSA. The CDR3 coding sequence is TGTGCCAGCAGCCCCTCCCGCACAGATACGCAGTATTTT. Protein: CASSPSRTDTQYF.

In its sample, this clonotype was seen many times. The V and J genes are TRBV19 and TRBJ2-2; D may be TRBD1 or TRBD2 (6 bases each). Looked up from germline, CDR1 is LNHDA and CDR2 is SQIVND (reference sequence). The V end lost 7 bases, the J end lost 4 bases, and 22 bases lay between the germline ends. The CDR3 runs to 17 residues. CDR3 loop: CASTLGAGQKGTGELFF. CDR3 DNA sequence: TGTGCCAGTACCTTGGGGGCGGGACAAAAGGGCACCGGGGAGCTGTTTTTT.

This clonotype was picked up a small number of times. This rearrangement joins TRBV20-1 to TRBJ2-1; D gene uncertain. Trimming took 2 bases from V and 7 from J, leaving 12 bases between them. This CDR3 contains 13 residues. The germline gives CDR1 DFQATT, CDR2 SNEGSKA (reference sequence). CDR3 sequence: CSARSRSRNEQFF. CDR3 DNA sequence: TGCAGTGCTAGATCCCGCAGTCGGAATGAGCAGTTCTTC.

This chain connects TRBV4-2 to TRBJ1-5; a weak D match, TRBD1 (6 bases). Trimming shortened V by 0 bases and J by 3 bases, and 12 bases separated the two germline ends. This CDR3 region has 16 residues. Germline V gives CDR1 LGHNA, CDR2 YNFKEQ. The CDR3 coding sequence is TGTGCCAGCAGCCAAGAGGTGGACAGACCCAATCAGCCCCAGCATTTT. It is translated as CASSQEVDRPNQPQHF.

This clonotype was recorded at least ten times. V usage is TRBV9 and J usage is TRBJ1-6; 9 bases fit TRBD1. Germline lookup yields CDR1 SGDLS and CDR2 YYNGEE. Trimming took 3 bases from V and 9 from J; bases not matched to a gene: 4. This CDR3 region has 14 residues. CDR3 residues: CASSAGQGRSPLHF. CDR3 coding DNA: TGTGCCAGCAGCGCCGGACAGGGGCGTTCACCCCTCCACTTT. The whole variable domain, filled in from reference TRBV9 and TRBJ1-6, reads DSGVTQTPKHLITATGQRVTLRCSPRSGDLSVYWYQQSLDQGLQFLIQYYNGEERAKGNILERFSAQQFPDLHSELNLSSLELGDSALYFCASSAGQGRSPLHFGNGTRLTVT.

The chain recombines TRBV18 with TRBJ2-2; D gene uncertain. This CDR3 comprises 15 residues. V was clipped by 4 bases and J by 1 base, with 10 bases between them. CDR1 is KGHSH and CDR2 is LQKENI in the germline V gene. The CDR3 DNA sequence: TGTGCCAGCTCACGCCCCTCCGGGAACACCGGGGAGCTGTTTTTT. Translated: CASSRPSGNTGELFF.

This sequence joins TRBV15 and TRBJ2-1; D remains unclear. Trimming left V 1 base short and J 6 bases short, with 13 bases between. The V gene's germline CDR1 is LNHNV and CDR2 YYDKDF (reference sequence). The CDR3 length is 15 residues. CDR3 amino acids: CATSRVPLLGNEQFF. For the CDR3, the DNA is TGTGCCACCAGCAGAGTCCCCTTACTGGGCAATGAGCAGTTCTTC.

The chain carries TRBV7-9 and TRBJ2-7; 11 nucleotides agree with TRBD2. V shed 0 bases and J 4 bases; nucleotides not matched to a gene: 2. This CDR3 comprises 15 residues. CDR1 SEHNR and CDR2 FQNEAQ come from the germline V gene (reference sequence). The CDR3 nucleotides read TGTGCCAGCAGCTTAGCGGGACTAGCGGCTTACGAGCAGTACTTC. It yields the protein CASSLAGLAAYEQYF.

J is TRBJ1-4 and V is TRBV11-2, with D uncertain. The germline V and J ends were trimmed by 1 base and 8 bases, with 11 bases remaining between them. Germline V CDR1 and CDR2: SGHAT, FQNNGV. The CDR3 spans 14 residues. CDR3 sequence (DNA): TGTGCCAGCAGCTTAGGTCGTCAGGCGGAAAAACTGTTTTTT. Translated: CASSLGRQAEKLFF.

This clonotype was recorded many times. Relative to the germline gene, one junction end is altered; a read error may explain this. The gene calls are TRBV6-1 and TRBJ1-5, with 8 bases lining up with TRBD1. Germline-derived CDR1 and CDR2 are MNHNS and SASEGT. The CDR3 spans 15 residues. The CDR3 nucleotides are TGTGCCAGCAGCGAAGACAGGGGCAGCAATCAGCCCCAGCATTTT. Translating gives CASSEDRGSNQPQHF.

At least ten counts were recorded for this clonotype. The rearrangement uses TRBV7-2 and TRBJ2-1, with 11 bases identical to TRBD2. J was trimmed by 7 bases and V by 5 bases; bases with no gene match: 7. The CDR3 length is 15 residues. The V gene's germline CDR1 is SGHTA and CDR2 FQGNSA. This CDR3 reads CASSPRGTSGNEQFF. The CDR3 DNA sequence: TGTGCCAGCAGCCCAAGGGGGACTAGCGGAAATGAGCAGTTCTTC. The full variable domain, completed using reference TRBV7-2 and TRBJ2-1, is GAGVSQSPSNKVTEKGKDVELRCDPISGHTALYWYRQSLGQGLEFLIYFQGNSAPDKSGLPSDRFSAERTGGSVSTLTIQRTQQEDSAVYLCASSPRGTSGNEQFFGPGTRLTVL.

This clonotype was counted many times. The V call is TRBV12-3 or TRBV12-4, the J call TRBJ1-1, with TRBD1 matching 7 bases. The CDR3 consists of 14 residues. V was pared by 7 bases and J by 6 bases, with 11 bases of the junction left unmatched. CDR3 sequence: CASTNRQGSAEAFF. The DNA of the CDR3 is TGTGCCAGCACCAACCGACAGGGTTCGGCTGAAGCTTTCTTT.

The chain uses TRBV10-2 and TRBJ2-7, with D uncertain. The V gene lost 4 bases and the J gene lost 3 bases, with 7 bases spanning the gap. The CDR3 runs 12 residues. The germline V gene has CDR1 WSHSY and CDR2 SAAADI. The CDR3 bases are TGCGCCAGCAGTGCGATTGACTACGAGCAGTACTTC. Translating gives CASSAIDYEQYF.